This T cell receptor (beta chain) was identified during a study of T cells after posttransplantation cyclophosphamide. Per the germline V gene, CDR1 is SQVTM and CDR2 is ANQGSEA. The CDR3 has 16 residues. V shed 4 bases and J shed 0 bases, with 18 bases lying between them. The protocol was immunoSEQ multiplex PCR, while the TCRdb copy is restricted to in-frame clones and leaves out a portion. Observed in the sample are some 39,000 clones, none of them singletons. Sequenced material: PBMCs. This sequence originates from a girl aged 10 to 17 in good health, CMV-negative, and a related stem cell transplant donor. V gene TRBV29-1 combines with J gene TRBJ1-2; tentatively, D is TRBD1 (6 bases). CDR3 DNA: TGCAGCGTTGGCAGCTCGGGGGGCCAGACTAACTATGGCTACACCTTC. Translated: CSVGSSGGQTNYGYTF.